Shown below are 29 T cell receptor beta chains from a single sample sequenced in a study of metastatic and nonmetastatic thyroid tumors. Patients underwent thyroid surgery, and none had received any treatment before it. TCRdb reprocessed the PCR reads using MiXCR. The data hold under 8,000 clones, with roughly 35% observed a single time. The specimen sequenced was adjacent normal tissue. Every receptor here comes from a female donor with papillary thyroid cancer or a benign thyroid nodule (not recorded which). Some clones in this sample may be carry-over from other donors' samples.

This clone has just a few counts. V gene TRBV28 combines with J gene TRBJ2-5; 8 positions match TRBD2. In germline, CDR1 is MDHEN, CDR2 SYDVKM. V gave up 5 bases and J gave up 6 bases; unmatched junction bases: 23. The CDR3 is 19 residues long. In DNA, the CDR3 is TGTGCCAGCAGTACACCCGGGGGCGGTCTGAGCGGGAGTGCGAAGACCCAGTACTTC. Its translation is CASSTPGGGLSGSAKTQYF.

By share, this clone ranks as medium-sized. This rearrangement joins TRBV19 to TRBJ2-5, with TRBD1 identical over 8 bases. Germline V gene data show CDR1 as LNHDA and CDR2 as SQIVND (reference sequence). J gave up 4 bases and V 4 bases, and 5 bases lay outside the gene matches. There are 14 residues in the CDR3. The chain's CDR3 is CASSNRQGTETQYF. DNA for the CDR3: TGTGCCAGTAGTAATCGACAGGGGACAGAGACCCAGTACTTC.

This chain connects TRBV27 to TRBJ2-5; 12 positions match TRBD2. V was clipped by 3 bases and J by 3 bases; unmatched bases: 8. CDR1 is MNHEY and CDR2 is SMNVEV in the germline V gene (reference sequence). The CDR3 has 17 amino acids. The chain's CDR3 is CASSFPTSGGREETQYF. In nucleotides, the CDR3 is TGTGCCAGCAGTTTCCCGACTAGCGGGGGAAGGGAAGAGACCCAGTACTTC.

This clone was picked up many times. One junction end does not reproduce the germline sequence, and a read error may be involved. V and J are TRBV4-2 and TRBJ2-2; D perhaps matches TRBD2 (7 bases). The germline V gene encodes CDR1 LGHNA and CDR2 YNFKEQ. This CDR3 spans 17 amino acids. CDR3 in amino acids: CASSQAGGPVGTGGLLF. CDR3 DNA: TGTGCCAGCAGCCAAGCCGGTGGGCCTGTGGGCACCGGGGGGCTGCTTTTT.

The chain uses TRBV2 and TRBJ2-7; 8 nucleotides line up with TRBD2. Looked up from germline, CDR1 is SNHLY and CDR2 is FYNNEI. The CDR3 runs 13 residues. The trim removed 4 bases at V and 4 bases at J, leaving 3 bases unmatched. The CDR3 sequence: CASSVSSGYEQYF. The CDR3 DNA reads as TGTGCCAGCAGTGTCTCTAGCGGGTACGAGCAGTACTTC. Drawing the rest from reference TRBV2 and TRBJ2-7, the complete variable domain is EPEVTQTPSHQVTQMGQEVILRCVPISNHLYFYWYRQILGQKVEFLVSFYNNEISEKSEIFDDQFSVERPDGSNFTLKIRSTKLEDSAMYFCASSVSSGYEQYFGPGTRLTVT.

By sample fraction, this clone is large. The chain links TRBV27 to TRBJ2-7; possible D gene TRBD1, 6 bases. In germline, CDR1 is MNHEY, CDR2 SMNVEV (reference sequence). The length of the CDR3 is 15 residues. Trimming stripped 3 bases from V and 3 bases from J, with 15 bases between. The CDR3: CASSFKLGQNYEQYF. The CDR3 DNA is TGTGCCAGCAGTTTTAAACTCGGACAGAACTACGAGCAGTACTTC.

This clone was detected only a few times. V gene TRBV6-1 combines with J gene TRBJ1-6, with unresolved D. The CDR3 covers 12 residues. CDR1 MNHNS and CDR2 SASEGT come from the germline V gene. V lost 4 bases, J lost 4 bases, and 2 bases lay in between. The CDR3 reads CASSAYNSPLHF. Written as DNA, the CDR3 is TGTGCCAGCAGTGCTTATAATTCACCCCTCCACTTT.

This clone was seen only a few times. This chain connects TRBV28 to TRBJ2-7, with 8 bases that match TRBD1. This CDR3 comprises 15 residues. With V trimmed by 6 bases and J by 0 bases, 7 bases remained unmatched. Germline loops: CDR1 MDHEN, CDR2 SYDVKM. The CDR3 region has the DNA TGTGCCAGCAGCTACGGGACAGGAAGCTCCTACGAGCAGTACTTC. This sequence encodes CASSYGTGSSYEQYF.

This clone was detected a few times. The genes are TRBV12-3 or TRBV12-4 and TRBJ1-5; TRBD1 matches at 8 bases. This CDR3 spans 15 amino acids. Losses at the gene ends were 6 bases for V and 5 bases for J; bases not matched to a gene: 9. The CDR3 here is CASRTGTGDYQPQHF. CDR3 in DNA: TGTGCCAGCAGAACTGGGACAGGTGACTATCAGCCCCAGCATTTT.

Of note for this clone: The junction and the germline gene differ at one end; a read error may be behind it. This rearrangement joins TRBV2 to TRBJ2-7; 7 positions agree with TRBD2. There are 14 residues in the CDR3. Germline assignment: CDR1 SNHLY and CDR2 FYNNEI. Here the CDR3 reads CASSVLAFPYDQYF. CDR3 in DNA: TGTGCCAGCAGCGTACTAGCGTTTCCATACGATCAGTACTTC. The full variable domain, with the rest looked up from reference TRBV2 and TRBJ2-7, is EPEVTQTPSHQVTQMGQEVILRCVPISNHLYFYWYRQILGQKVEFLVSFYNNEISEKSEIFDDQFSVERPDGSNFTLKIRSTKLEDSAMYFCASSVLAFPYDQYFGPGTRLTVT.

This clone was seen more than once but under ten times. J is TRBJ1-5 and V is TRBV27; D is ambiguous. The CDR3 has 14 residues. CDR1 is MNHEY, CDR2 SMNVEV, per germline (reference sequence). Between the trimmed V and J ends, which lost 4 bases and 6 bases, there was a span of 13 bases. CDR3 region: CASSSVAGVQPQHF. The CDR3 coding sequence is TGTGCCAGCAGTTCCGTGGCTGGGGTTCAGCCCCAGCATTTT.

This clone was seen more than once but under ten times. This chain connects TRBV19 to TRBJ2-1; a possible D gene is TRBD1 (6 bases). Per germline, CDR1 LNHDA and CDR2 SQIVND (reference sequence). Deletions cut 11 bases from V and 4 bases from J, with 21 bases between. This CDR3 is 15 amino acids long. CDR3 protein: CADSRGNLGYNEQFF. The CDR3 DNA follows: TGTGCCGACTCTAGGGGGAACCTCGGATACAATGAGCAGTTCTTC.

The chain combines TRBV11-2 with TRBJ2-1, with D unresolved. Germline CDR1 and CDR2: SGHAT and FQNNGV. Trimming left V 1 base short and J 6 bases short, with 7 bases between. The CDR3 sequence is 13 residues long. The CDR3 protein is CASSLGLPNEQFF. The CDR3 DNA sequence: TGTGCCAGCAGCTTAGGATTACCCAATGAGCAGTTCTTC.

The chain links TRBV6-6 to TRBJ1-3, with unresolved D. V was pared by 0 bases and J by 0 bases, with 6 bases between. CDR1 and CDR2 from the germline V gene are MNHNY and SVGAGI (reference sequence). CDR3 length: 15 residues. The CDR3 sequence is CASSYSQYSGNTIYF. CDR3 DNA: TGTGCCAGCAGTTACTCGCAGTACTCTGGAAACACCATATATTTT.

J is TRBJ2-7 and V is TRBV3-1; 9 positions agree with TRBD2. The trim removed 1 base at V and 5 bases at J, leaving 3 bases unmatched. Germline-derived CDR1 and CDR2 are LGHDT and YNNKEL (reference sequence). The CDR3 is made up of 14 amino acids. The CDR3 loop is CASSQGSGSHEQYF. The DNA for the CDR3 is TGTGCCAGCAGCCAAGGTAGCGGGAGCCACGAGCAGTACTTC.

The chain joins TRBV15 to TRBJ2-3; the D is unclear. The germline V gene encodes CDR1 LNHNV and CDR2 YYDKDF (reference sequence). The ends were cut back, 0 bases at V and 6 bases at J, with 4 bases in the middle. The CDR3 consists of 12 residues. This CDR3 reads CATSRDRDTQYF. For the CDR3, the DNA is TGTGCCACCAGCAGAGATCGGGATACGCAGTATTTT. Together with reference TRBV15 and TRBJ2-3, the CDR3 gives the full variable domain: DAMVIQNPRYQVTQFGKPVTLSCSQTLNHNVMYWYQQKSSQAPKLLFHYYDKDFNNEADTPDNFQSRRPNTSFCFLDIRSPGLGDTAMYLCATSRDRDTQYFGPGTRLTVL.

The chain has TRBV20-1 and TRBJ1-3; TRBD1 agrees at 10 bases. Germline V CDR1 and CDR2: DFQATT, SNEGSKA (reference sequence). After removal of 6 bases from V and 4 bases from J, the junction contained 6 bases not matched to a gene. CDR3 length: 14 amino acids. CDR3 region: CSALGQGVGNTIYF. The CDR3 DNA sequence: TGCAGTGCCTTAGGACAGGGGGTCGGAAACACCATATATTTT.

The rearrangement uses TRBV12-3 or TRBV12-4 and TRBJ1-1; 7 nucleotides agree with TRBD1. The V segment lost 5 bases and the J segment 6 bases; nucleotides outside the gene matches: 6. The CDR3 covers 13 residues. The CDR3 sequence is CASSTYRGPEAFF. CDR3 nucleotides: TGTGCCAGCAGTACTTACAGGGGTCCTGAAGCTTTCTTT.

The chain is built from TRBV6-1 and TRBJ2-7, with D unclear. The germline V gene encodes CDR1 MNHNS and CDR2 SASEGT. V was cut by 1 base and J by 3 bases, with 10 bases left in between. The CDR3 is made up of 14 amino acids. The DNA for the CDR3 is TGTGCCAGCAGTGAAGTCGGCAGGTACTACGAGCAGTACTTC. Translating gives CASSEVGRYYEQYF.

The chain links TRBV20-1 to TRBJ1-1; a possible D gene is TRBD1 (5 bases). There are 15 residues in the CDR3. CDR1 is DFQATT, CDR2 SNEGSKA, per germline (reference sequence). V lost 0 bases and J lost 3, with 14 bases in between. The CDR3 sequence is CSARDRGGRDTEAFF. The DNA of the CDR3 is TGCAGTGCTAGAGATCGGGGGGGGAGAGACACTGAAGCTTTCTTT.

The chain carries TRBV10-3 and TRBJ2-7; the D gene is possibly TRBD1 (6 bases). Germline loops: CDR1 ENHRY, CDR2 SYGVKD. This CDR3 comprises 14 residues. The ends were cut back, 2 bases at V and 3 bases at J, with 11 bases in the middle. The CDR3 coding sequence is TGTGCCATCAGTGAGGACAGGACCTTCTACGAGCAGTACTTC. This sequence encodes CAISEDRTFYEQYF.

V is TRBV6-1 and J is TRBJ2-7; perhaps TRBD2 as D (6 bases). Deletions cut 6 bases from V and 7 bases from J, with 25 bases between. Germline assignment: CDR1 MNHNS and CDR2 SASEGT. The CDR3 loop spans 16 amino acids. This CDR3 reads CASRYSTGTSHPEQYF. CDR3 bases: TGTGCCAGCAGATATAGCACCGGGACTTCCCATCCGGAGCAGTACTTC.

The chain carries TRBV19 and TRBJ1-3; D is unclear. Looked up from germline, CDR1 is LNHDA and CDR2 is SQIVND (reference sequence). The V end was cut by 5 bases, the J end by 2 bases, with 7 bases between. The CDR3 covers 13 residues. DNA of the CDR3: TGTGCCAGTAGTCTGGCAGCTGGAAACACCATATATTTT. Translation gives CASSLAAGNTIYF.

This clone was recorded a few times. This chain uses TRBV27 with TRBJ2-7, with D unclear. The CDR3 loop spans 13 amino acids. In germline, CDR1 is MNHEY, CDR2 SMNVEV (reference sequence). V was clipped by 9 bases and J by 1 base, with 13 bases between them. The CDR3 here is CASGPFKSYEQYF. The CDR3 bases are TGTGCCAGTGGGCCCTTCAAATCCTACGAGCAGTACTTC.

This clone was observed a few times. The rearrangement joins TRBV2 to TRBJ1-5, with TRBD1 identical over 8 bases. The V gene's germline CDR1 is SNHLY and CDR2 FYNNEI. This CDR3 is built from 14 residues. V shed 9 bases and J 4 bases; nucleotides not matched to a gene: 8. CDR3 sequence: CASTRQGLNQPQHF. Here the CDR3 DNA reads TGTGCCAGTACAAGACAGGGGTTAAATCAGCCCCAGCATTTT.

This clone was seen just once. V is TRBV13 and J is TRBJ1-1, with D uncertain. CDR1 PRHDT and CDR2 FYEKMQ come from the germline V gene (reference sequence). Deletions cut 2 bases from V and 4 bases from J, with 2 bases between. The CDR3 has 11 amino acids. The CDR3 DNA reads TGTGCCAGCAGCTTATTCACTGAAGCTTTCTTT. Its protein is CASSLFTEAFF.

In its sample, this clone ranks as medium-sized. The rearrangement joins TRBV2 to TRBJ2-5; tentative D call: TRBD1 (6 bases). Trimming left V 0 bases short and J 7 bases short, with 9 bases between. This CDR3 comprises 13 residues. Germline CDR1 is SNHLY and CDR2 is FYNNEI. In DNA, the CDR3 is TGTGCCAGCAGTGAAGCAGGGGGACGGACCCAGTACTTC. Translated: CASSEAGGRTQYF. Using reference TRBV2 and TRBJ2-5 for the parts outside the CDR3, the full variable domain is EPEVTQTPSHQVTQMGQEVILRCVPISNHLYFYWYRQILGQKVEFLVSFYNNEISEKSEIFDDQFSVERPDGSNFTLKIRSTKLEDSAMYFCASSEAGGRTQYFGPGTRLLVL.

The V gene is TRBV28, the J gene TRBJ2-7; 7 nucleotides line up with TRBD1. Germline V gene lookup returns CDR1 MDHEN and CDR2 SYDVKM. Trimming removed 7 bases from V and 5 bases from J; junction bases left unmatched: 14. This CDR3 spans 15 amino acids. CDR3 nucleotides: TGTGCCAGCATCAGGCTGCGACAGGGATCCGACGAGCAGTACTTC. This codes for CASIRLRQGSDEQYF.

Only a few counts were recorded for this clone. The chain joins TRBV28 to TRBJ1-1; D not certain. There are 15 residues in the CDR3. The germline V gene encodes CDR1 MDHEN and CDR2 SYDVKM. V dropped 8 bases and J dropped 0 bases, with 16 bases sitting between them. CDR3 nucleotides: TGTGCCAGCTACGGGAGAGCCACGTTGAACACTGAAGCTTTCTTT. Translating it yields CASYGRATLNTEAFF.